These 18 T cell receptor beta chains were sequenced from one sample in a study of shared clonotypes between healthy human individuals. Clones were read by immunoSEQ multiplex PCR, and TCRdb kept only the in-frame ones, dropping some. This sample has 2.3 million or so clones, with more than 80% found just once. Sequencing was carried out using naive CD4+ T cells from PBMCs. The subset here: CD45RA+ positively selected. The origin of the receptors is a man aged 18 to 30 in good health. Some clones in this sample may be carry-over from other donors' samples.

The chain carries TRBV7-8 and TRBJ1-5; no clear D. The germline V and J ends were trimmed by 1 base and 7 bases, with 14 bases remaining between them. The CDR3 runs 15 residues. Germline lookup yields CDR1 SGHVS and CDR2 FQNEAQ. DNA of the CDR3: TGTGCCAGCAGCTTAGACGGGCCGGGTGGACAGCCCCAGCATTTT. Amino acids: CASSLDGPGGQPQHF.

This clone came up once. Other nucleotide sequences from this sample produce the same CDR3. The CDR3 DNA sequence: TGCGCCAGCAGCCCCGGGACGGGCAATCAGCCCCAGCATTTT. This codes for CASSPGTGNQPQHF. The chain employs TRBV5-1 and TRBJ1-5; D may be TRBD1 (5 bases). The V end lost 4 bases, the J end lost 2 bases, and 10 bases lay between the germline ends. Germline V CDR1 and CDR2: SGHRS, YFSETQ. The CDR3 loop spans 14 amino acids.

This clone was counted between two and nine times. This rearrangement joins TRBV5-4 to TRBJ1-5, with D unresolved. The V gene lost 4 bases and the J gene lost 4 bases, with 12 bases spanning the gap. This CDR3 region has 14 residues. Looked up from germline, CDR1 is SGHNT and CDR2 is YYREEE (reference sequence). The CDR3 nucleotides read TGTGCCAGCAGCCCCAGACGGGCAAATCAGCCCCAGCATTTT. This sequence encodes CASSPRRANQPQHF.

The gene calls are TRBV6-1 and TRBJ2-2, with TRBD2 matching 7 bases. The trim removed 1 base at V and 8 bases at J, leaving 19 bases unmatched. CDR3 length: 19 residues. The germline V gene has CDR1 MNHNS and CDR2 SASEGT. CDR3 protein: CASSEVWEGPGGLIGELFF. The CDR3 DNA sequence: TGTGCCAGCAGTGAAGTTTGGGAAGGGCCCGGGGGGTTAATTGGGGAGCTGTTTTTT.

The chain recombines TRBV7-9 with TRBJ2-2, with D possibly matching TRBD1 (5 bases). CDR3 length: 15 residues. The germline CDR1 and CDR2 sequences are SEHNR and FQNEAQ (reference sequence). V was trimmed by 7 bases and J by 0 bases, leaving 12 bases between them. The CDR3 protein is CASTPGWTNTGELFF. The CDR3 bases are TGTGCCAGCACCCCAGGGTGGACGAACACCGGGGAGCTGTTTTTT.

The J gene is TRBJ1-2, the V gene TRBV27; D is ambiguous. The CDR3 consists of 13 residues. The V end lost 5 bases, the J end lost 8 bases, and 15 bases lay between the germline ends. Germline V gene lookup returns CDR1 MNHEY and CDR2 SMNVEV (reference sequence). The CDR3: CASSLTIFHGYTF. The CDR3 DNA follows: TGTGCCAGCAGTCTCACGATATTTCACGGCTACACCTTC.

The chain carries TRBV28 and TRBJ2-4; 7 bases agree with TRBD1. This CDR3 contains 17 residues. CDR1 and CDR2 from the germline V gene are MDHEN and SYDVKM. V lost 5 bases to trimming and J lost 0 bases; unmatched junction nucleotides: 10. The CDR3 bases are TGTGCCAGCAGTGGGGTCGACAGGGTTCTAGCCAAAAACATTCAGTACTTC. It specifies CASSGVDRVLAKNIQYF.

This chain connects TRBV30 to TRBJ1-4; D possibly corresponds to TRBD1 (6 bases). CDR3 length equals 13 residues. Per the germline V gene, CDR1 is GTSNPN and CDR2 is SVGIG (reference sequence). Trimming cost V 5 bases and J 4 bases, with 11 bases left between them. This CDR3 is CAWSGQRNEKLFF. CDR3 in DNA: TGTGCCTGGTCCGGACAGCGTAATGAAAAACTGTTTTTT.

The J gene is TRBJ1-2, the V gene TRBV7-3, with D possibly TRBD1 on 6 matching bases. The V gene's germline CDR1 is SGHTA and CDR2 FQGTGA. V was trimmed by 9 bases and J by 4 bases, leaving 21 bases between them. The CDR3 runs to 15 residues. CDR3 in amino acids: CASQGGLFASYGYTF. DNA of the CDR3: TGTGCCAGTCAAGGGGGTCTATTCGCGAGCTATGGCTACACCTTC.

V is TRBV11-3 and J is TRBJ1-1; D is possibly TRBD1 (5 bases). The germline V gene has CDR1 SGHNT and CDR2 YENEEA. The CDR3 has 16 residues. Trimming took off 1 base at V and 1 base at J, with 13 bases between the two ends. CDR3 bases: TGTGCCAGCAGCTTAGGTTTGGGGGGGACGAACACTGAAGCTTTCTTT. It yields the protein CASSLGLGGTNTEAFF.

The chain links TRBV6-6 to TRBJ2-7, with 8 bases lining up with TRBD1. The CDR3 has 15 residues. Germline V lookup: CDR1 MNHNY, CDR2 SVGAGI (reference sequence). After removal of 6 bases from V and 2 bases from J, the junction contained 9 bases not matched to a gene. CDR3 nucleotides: TGTGCCAGCAGCTCAGACAGGGGAAGCACCTACGAGCAGTACTTC. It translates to CASSSDRGSTYEQYF.

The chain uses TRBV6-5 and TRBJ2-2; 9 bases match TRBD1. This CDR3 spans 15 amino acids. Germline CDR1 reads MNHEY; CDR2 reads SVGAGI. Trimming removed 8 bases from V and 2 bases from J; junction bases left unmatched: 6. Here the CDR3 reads CASAPGQGNTGELFF. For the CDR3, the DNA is TGTGCCAGCGCACCGGGACAGGGTAACACCGGGGAGCTGTTTTTT.

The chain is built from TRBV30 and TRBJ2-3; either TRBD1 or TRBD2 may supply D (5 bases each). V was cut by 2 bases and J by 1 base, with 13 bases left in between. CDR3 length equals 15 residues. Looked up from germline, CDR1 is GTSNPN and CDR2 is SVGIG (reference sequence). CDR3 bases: TGTGCCTGGAGTCGCCGGGGCGGAGGCACAGATACGCAGTATTTT. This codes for CAWSRRGGGTDTQYF.

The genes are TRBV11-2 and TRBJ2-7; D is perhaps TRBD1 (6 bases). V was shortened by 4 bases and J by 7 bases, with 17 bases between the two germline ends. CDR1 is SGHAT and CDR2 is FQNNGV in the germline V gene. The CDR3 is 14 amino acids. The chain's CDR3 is CASSSLWGRLEQYF. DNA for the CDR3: TGTGCCAGCAGCTCTTTGTGGGGGCGCCTTGAGCAGTACTTC.

Here the CDR3 reads CASSNGGHPYGYTF. CDR3 nucleotides: TGTGCCAGTAGTAATGGTGGCCACCCCTATGGCTACACCTTC. J is TRBJ1-2 and V is TRBV19; no clear D. V was clipped by 4 bases and J by 4 bases, with 13 bases between them. This CDR3 is built from 14 residues. The germline V gene encodes CDR1 LNHDA and CDR2 SQIVND (reference sequence). Variable domain in full (rest from reference TRBV19 and TRBJ1-2): DGGITQSPKYLFRKEGQNVTLSCEQNLNHDAMYWYRQDPGQGLRLIYYSQIVNDFQKGDIAEGYSVSREKKESFPLTVTSAQKNPTAFYLCASSNGGHPYGYTFGSGTRLTVV.

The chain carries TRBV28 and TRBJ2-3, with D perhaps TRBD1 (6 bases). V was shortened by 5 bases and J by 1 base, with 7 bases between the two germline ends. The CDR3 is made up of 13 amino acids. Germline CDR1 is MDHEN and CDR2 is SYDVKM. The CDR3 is CASSRTGTDTQYF. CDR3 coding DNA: TGTGCCAGCAGTAGGACAGGCACAGATACGCAGTATTTT.

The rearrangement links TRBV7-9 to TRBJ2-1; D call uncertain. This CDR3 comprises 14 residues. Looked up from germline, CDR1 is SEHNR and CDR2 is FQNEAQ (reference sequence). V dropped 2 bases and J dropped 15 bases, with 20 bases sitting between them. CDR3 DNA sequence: TGTGCCAGCAGCTTAACTGGGCCTGGTACCAGGCGGTTCTTC. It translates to CASSLTGPGTRRFF.

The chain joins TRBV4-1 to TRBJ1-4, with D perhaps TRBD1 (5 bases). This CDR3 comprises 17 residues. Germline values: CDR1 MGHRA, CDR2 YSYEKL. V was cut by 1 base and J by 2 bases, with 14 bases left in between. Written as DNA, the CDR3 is TGCGCCAGCAGCCAAGGTAGACAGAAGGGCACTAATGAAAAACTGTTTTTT. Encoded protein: CASSQGRQKGTNEKLFF.